These 22 T cell receptor beta chains originate from one sample sequenced in a study of cytomegalovirus exposure and HLA in healthy donors. The study ran its PCR with 60 Vbeta and 13 Jbeta primers. Generated by immunoSEQ multiplex PCR, the TCRdb table keeps only in-frame clones and is missing some. The sample has about 150,000 clones, 80% to 90% seen once. The specimen sequenced was PBMCs. All receptors derive from a young woman in good health and CMV-seronegative.

This clone came up a few times. V gene TRBV6-5 combines with J gene TRBJ2-3; 11 bases fit TRBD2. V lost 4 bases to trimming and J lost 4 bases; unmatched junction nucleotides: 4. The germline V gene has CDR1 MNHEY and CDR2 SVGAGI. The CDR3 sequence is 15 residues long. The CDR3 DNA follows: TGTGCCAGCAGTTCCTTAGCGGGAGGGTCAGATACGCAGTATTTT. Translation: CASSSLAGGSDTQYF.

The chain carries TRBV30 and TRBJ2-5, with 7 nucleotides matching TRBD2. The junction had 12 bases not matched to a gene; V was cut back by 0 bases and J by 5 bases. This CDR3 contains 16 residues. Germline V gene sequence: CDR1 GTSNPN, CDR2 SVGIG (reference sequence). The CDR3, as DNA: TGTGCCTGGAGTGTAGCCCCCCTGAGCGGGACGGAGACCCAGTACTTC. It codes for CAWSVAPLSGTETQYF.

V usage is TRBV19 and J usage is TRBJ2-1; 7 positions match TRBD2. With 3 bases clipped from V and 11 bases from J, the junction kept 10 bases outside the gene matches. This CDR3 has 14 amino acids. The germline V gene encodes CDR1 LNHDA and CDR2 SQIVND (reference sequence). The CDR3 DNA is TGTGCCAGTAGTATTACGGGAGGTCGGGCCAAGCAGTTCTTC. It yields the protein CASSITGGRAKQFF.

The chain employs TRBV5-4 and TRBJ2-1; 10 nucleotides match TRBD2. Trimming took 0 bases from V and 8 from J; bases not matched to a gene: 8. Germline values: CDR1 SGHNT, CDR2 YYREEE (reference sequence). The CDR3 has 16 residues. CDR3 sequence reads: CASSLGLSGGADEQFF. The CDR3 nucleotides read TGTGCCAGCAGCTTGGGATTGAGCGGGGGGGCCGATGAGCAGTTCTTC.

The J gene is TRBJ2-3, the V gene TRBV7-6; D is unresolved. This CDR3 contains 15 residues. From germline, CDR1 is SGHVS and CDR2 FNYEAQ. Trimming shortened V by 5 bases and J by 6 bases, and 18 bases separated the two germline ends. CDR3 in amino acids: CASSTQTHSSDTQYF. In nucleotides, the CDR3 is TGTGCCAGCAGCACGCAGACACACAGTTCTGATACGCAGTATTTT.

The V gene is TRBV9, the J gene TRBJ2-5, with D unclear. Germline loops: CDR1 SGDLS, CDR2 YYNGEE. Trimming took off 2 bases at V and 0 bases at J, with 8 bases between the two ends. The CDR3 sequence is 14 residues long. This chain's CDR3 is CASSVGVDQETQYF. The CDR3 nucleotides read TGTGCCAGCAGCGTCGGAGTCGACCAAGAGACCCAGTACTTC.

The rearrangement uses TRBV6-5 and TRBJ1-5; D gene ambiguous. Germline V lookup: CDR1 MNHEY, CDR2 SVGAGI. The ends were cut back, 5 bases at V and 0 bases at J, with 11 bases in the middle. The CDR3 has 15 residues. CDR3 in amino acids: CASSASVISNQPQHF. Here the CDR3 DNA reads TGTGCCAGCAGTGCATCAGTAATTAGCAATCAGCCCCAGCATTTT.

The V gene is TRBV7-2, the J gene TRBJ1-6, with D possibly being TRBD1 (6 bases). The CDR3 is made up of 15 amino acids. With 2 bases removed from V and 2 bases from J, the gap between germline ends came to 7 bases. Per the germline V gene, CDR1 is SGHTA and CDR2 is FQGNSA. Written as DNA, the CDR3 is TGTGCCAGCAGCTTAAAGGGGGCCTATAATTCACCCCTCCACTTT. Protein product: CASSLKGAYNSPLHF. Full variable domain (outside the CDR3, taken from reference TRBV7-2 and TRBJ1-6): GAGVSQSPSNKVTEKGKDVELRCDPISGHTALYWYRQSLGQGLEFLIYFQGNSAPDKSGLPSDRFSAERTGGSVSTLTIQRTQQEDSAVYLCASSLKGAYNSPLHFGNGTRLTVT.

The chain recombines TRBV7-9 with TRBJ2-1; TRBD2 might be the D (5 bases). V lost 10 bases to trimming and J lost 6 bases, with 7 bases between them. Germline V gives CDR1 SEHNR, CDR2 FQNEAQ (reference sequence). The CDR3 contains 10 residues. The CDR3 region has the DNA TGTGCCACCGGGATCAATGAGCAGTTCTTC. This gives the protein CATGINEQFF.

The J gene is TRBJ1-1, the V gene TRBV5-4; 9 positions match TRBD1. Trimming removed 4 bases from V and 6 bases from J; junction bases left unmatched: 7. The CDR3 has 14 residues. The germline V gene has CDR1 SGHNT and CDR2 YYREEE (reference sequence). The DNA for the CDR3 is TGTGCCAGCAGCATCGGACAGGGGATCGCTGAAGCTTTCTTT. This codes for CASSIGQGIAEAFF.

The rearrangement uses TRBV7-2 and TRBJ2-5; maybe TRBD1 (5 bases). V dropped 2 bases and J dropped 4 bases, with 20 bases sitting between them. CDR1 is SGHTA and CDR2 is FQGNSA in the germline V gene. The CDR3 contains 17 residues. CDR3 DNA: TGTGCCAGCAGCTTAAGCCTCCGGCTAGGGGATGGAGAGACCCAGTACTTC. This sequence encodes CASSLSLRLGDGETQYF.

Details on this clone: Other DNA variants within this sample encode the same CDR3. The rearrangement links TRBV5-4 to TRBJ2-5; unclear D gene. Germline assignment: CDR1 SGHNT and CDR2 YYREEE (reference sequence). The V gene lost 1 base and the J gene lost 5 bases, with 3 bases spanning the gap. The CDR3 is 11 amino acids. Here the CDR3 reads CASSLRETQYF. The CDR3 nucleotides are TGTGCCAGCAGCTTGCGTGAGACCCAGTACTTC.

In this sample, this clone turned up once. The chain couples TRBV7-2 to TRBJ2-7; 7 bases are a match to TRBD2. V gave up 3 bases and J gave up 0 bases; unmatched junction bases: 5. Per germline, CDR1 SGHTA and CDR2 FQGNSA. This CDR3 is built from 15 residues. The CDR3 loop reads CASSFTGGGSYEQYF. As DNA, the CDR3 is TGTGCCAGCAGCTTTACCGGCGGGGGCTCCTACGAGCAGTACTTC.

The genes are TRBV20-1 and TRBJ1-1; D gene unclear. V shed 4 bases and J shed 11 bases, with 11 bases lying between them. From germline, CDR1 is DFQATT and CDR2 SNEGSKA (reference sequence). The CDR3 covers 10 residues. The CDR3 loop reads CSAKALEAFF. CDR3 sequence (DNA): TGCAGTGCTAAGGCCCTAGAGGCTTTCTTT.

V and J are TRBV29-1 and TRBJ1-2, with D tentatively TRBD1 (6 bases). Germline lookup yields CDR1 SQVTM and CDR2 ANQGSEA. Between the trimmed V and J ends, which lost 5 bases and 7 bases, there was a span of 14 bases. This CDR3 is 12 amino acids long. CDR3 nucleotide sequence: TGCAGCGTTTACAGGGAAGCGGCTGGCTACACCTTC. This codes for CSVYREAAGYTF.

This sequence joins TRBV5-1 and TRBJ1-1; 10 bases map to TRBD1. V lost 0 bases, J lost 5 bases, and 4 bases stayed unmatched. CDR1 SGHRS and CDR2 YFSETQ come from the germline V gene. The CDR3 has 15 amino acids. The CDR3 spells CASSLGGQGGTEAFF. CDR3 nucleotide sequence: TGCGCCAGCAGCTTGGGAGGACAGGGGGGGACTGAAGCTTTCTTT.

This chain joins TRBV18 and TRBJ2-7, with D possibly matching TRBD1 (5 bases). V dropped 3 bases and J dropped 2 bases, with 11 bases sitting between them. There are 14 residues in the CDR3. From germline, CDR1 is KGHSH and CDR2 LQKENI. The CDR3 sequence: CASSPPDTTYEQYF. CDR3 sequence (DNA): TGTGCCAGCTCACCGCCGGACACGACCTACGAGCAGTACTTC.

This clone was detected once. The rearrangement links TRBV29-1 to TRBJ2-3; TRBD2 might be the D (6 bases). Germline V CDR1 and CDR2: SQVTM, ANQGSEA. Trimming left V 6 bases short and J 2 bases short, with 12 bases between. This CDR3 is 13 amino acids long. The CDR3 coding sequence is TGCAGCGTGGCTAGCGAGATCACAGATACGCAGTATTTT. This codes for CSVASEITDTQYF.

The gene calls are TRBV6-6 and TRBJ1-2; 11 nucleotides line up with TRBD1. The length of the CDR3 is 16 residues. V dropped 7 bases and J dropped 2; count of bases not matched to a gene: 9. The V gene's germline CDR1 is MNHNY and CDR2 SVGAGI (reference sequence). CDR3 loop: CASTDGGTGGNYGYTF. Written as DNA, the CDR3 is TGTGCCAGCACCGACGGCGGGACAGGGGGGAACTATGGCTACACCTTC.

This sequence joins TRBV27 and TRBJ1-5; D gene uncertain. CDR1 is MNHEY and CDR2 is SMNVEV in the germline V gene (reference sequence). Trimming took off 8 bases at V and 7 bases at J, with 18 bases between the two ends. The CDR3 covers 14 residues. The CDR3: CASREGRFRQPQHF. The CDR3 bases are TGTGCCAGCCGGGAAGGGAGATTTAGGCAGCCCCAGCATTTT.

The rearrangement joins TRBV4-1 to TRBJ2-1, with 12 positions matching TRBD2. CDR1 and CDR2 (germline): MGHRA, YSYEKL. V lost 4 bases and J lost 0; bases outside the gene matches: 10. The CDR3 has 19 residues. The CDR3: CASSPIGLAGTSSYNEQFF. CDR3 nucleotide sequence: TGCGCCAGCAGCCCGATTGGACTAGCGGGAACGAGCTCCTACAATGAGCAGTTCTTC.

This clone was seen more than once but under ten times. The chain carries TRBV10-3 and TRBJ1-5, with D maybe TRBD1 (6 bases). The V gene lost 8 bases and the J gene lost 4 bases, with 12 bases spanning the gap. The CDR3 runs to 13 residues. In germline, CDR1 is ENHRY, CDR2 SYGVKD. CDR3 region: CAISGVGNQPQHF. In DNA, the CDR3 is TGTGCCATCTCAGGGGTTGGGAATCAGCCCCAGCATTTT.